This is a list of T cell receptor beta chains from one sample in a study of T cell responses to AZD1222 COVID-19 vaccine. Here immunoSEQ multiplex PCR was the method, and the copy in TCRdb shows in-frame clones only, minus some. Among about 67,000 clones listed, about four fifths were seen once. This material consisted of peripheral blood, taken 28 days after the second AZD1222 dose. The source is an adult who received the AZD1222 COVID-19 vaccine. The CDR3 runs from the conserved cysteine through the conserved F or W. A D gene is named only where the DNA matches it firmly.

D: TRBD1
V: TRBV7-2
length: 18
J: TRBJ1-5
CDR3: CASSLRMRGGKGVQPQHF
DNA: TGTGCCAGCAGCTTGCGAATGAGAGGGGGCAAAGGGGTTCAGCCCCAGCATTTT

D: NA
V: TRBV18
length: 13
J: TRBJ1-2
CDR3: CASSPTGGYGYTF
DNA: TGTGCCAGCTCACCCACCGGGGGGTACGGCTACACCTTC

D: NA
V: TRBV11-3
length: 14
J: TRBJ1-1
CDR3: CASSLSRGASEAFF
DNA: TGTGCCAGCAGCTTAAGCAGGGGCGCTTCTGAAGCTTTCTTT

D: NA
V: TRBV2
length: 14
J: TRBJ2-1
CDR3: CASRAQGSGNEQFF
DNA: TGTGCCAGCAGGGCCCAGGGGTCTGGTAATGAGCAGTTCTTC

D: TRBD2
V: TRBV2
length: 16
J: TRBJ2-5
CDR3: CASSVGLAGGPETQYF
DNA: TGTGCCAGCAGTGTGGGACTAGCGGGGGGCCCAGAGACCCAGTACTTC

D: NA
V: TRBV4-1
length: 16
J: TRBJ1-5
CDR3: CASSQDNRYSNQPQHF
DNA: TGCGCCAGCAGCCAAGATAATAGGTATAGCAATCAGCCCCAGCATTTT

D: NA
V: TRBV11-2
length: 14
J: TRBJ2-2
CDR3: CASSRTENTGELFF
DNA: TGTGCCAGCAGCCGGACTGAGAACACCGGGGAGCTGTTTTTT

D: NA
V: TRBV12-5
length: 17
J: TRBJ2-5
CDR3: CASGSAETEGGRETQYF
DNA: TGTGCTAGTGGTTCCGCCGAAACAGAGGGGGGCAGGGAGACCCAGTACTTC

D: NA
V: TRBV5-1
length: 15
J: TRBJ1-3
CDR3: CASSLVPGAGNTIYF
DNA: TGCGCCAGCAGCTTGGTTCCAGGAGCTGGAAACACCATATATTTT

D: NA
V: TRBV6-2/TRBV6-3
length: 17
J: TRBJ1-5
CDR3: CASSYSLGGGRNQPQHF
DNA: TGTGCCAGCAGTTACTCGTTAGGGGGAGGTCGCAATCAGCCCCAGCATTTT